A single sample gave rise to the 10 T cell receptor beta chains below, sequenced in a study of response to subunit inactivated influenza vaccine. TCRdb reanalysed the RT-PCR reads using MiXCR and keeps one entry per CDR3 protein. Of about 300,000 distinct CDR3 sequences listed, around 22% are singletons. The source was PBMCs from blood, collected 21 months after vaccination. These receptors all come from a man in his fifties or sixties who received an inactivated influenza vaccine.

The V and J genes are TRBV4-3 and TRBJ2-1, with 9 bases matching TRBD2. CDR1 and CDR2 (germline): LGHNA, YSLEER. Germline trimming cut 4 bases from V and 4 bases from J; bases unmatched to any gene: 8. The CDR3 covers 16 residues. The CDR3 region is CASSPSERGEYNEQFF. The CDR3 DNA reads TGCGCCAGCAGCCCCTCCGAGCGGGGGGAGTACAATGAGCAGTTCTTC.

V and J are TRBV18 and TRBJ1-2; possible D gene TRBD1, 5 bases. From germline, CDR1 is KGHSH and CDR2 LQKENI. There are 13 residues in the CDR3. V was shortened by 2 bases and J by 8 bases, with 12 bases between the two germline ends. CDR3 in DNA: TGTGCCAGCTCACCAAATCCAGGGAACGGCTACACCTTC. Translation: CASSPNPGNGYTF.

This clonotype showed up just once. The chain combines TRBV9 with TRBJ2-7; possible D gene TRBD1, 5 bases. CDR1 is SGDLS and CDR2 is YYNGEE in the germline V gene. This CDR3 spans 13 amino acids. The V and J ends lost 3 bases and 6 bases respectively, with 13 bases between them. The CDR3 DNA reads as TGTGCCAGCAGCGCAAACAGGATGAGCGAGCAGTACTTC. It yields the protein CASSANRMSEQYF.

This clonotype was found a few times. The chain links TRBV12-3 or TRBV12-4 to TRBJ1-1, with TRBD1 identical over 12 bases. V gave up 7 bases and J gave up 5 bases; unmatched junction bases: 5. CDR3 length: 14 amino acids. The CDR3 loop reads CASKWDRGRTEAFF. CDR3 nucleotides: TGTGCCAGCAAGTGGGACAGGGGGCGTACTGAAGCTTTCTTT.

This rearrangement joins TRBV20-1 to TRBJ2-4; unclear D gene. The V end lost 0 bases, the J end lost 0 bases, and 9 bases lay between the germline ends. The length of the CDR3 is 15 residues. CDR1 DFQATT and CDR2 SNEGSKA come from the germline V gene (reference sequence). The CDR3 region is CSARDSRRAKNIQYF. The CDR3 region has the DNA TGCAGTGCTAGAGATAGCAGGAGAGCCAAAAACATTCAGTACTTC.

There are a few counts of this clonotype. The rearrangement links TRBV29-1 to TRBJ1-2; 8 bases fit TRBD1. Per the germline V gene, CDR1 is SQVTM and CDR2 is ANQGSEA. This CDR3 comprises 13 residues. Germline trimming cut 6 bases from V and 1 base from J; bases unmatched to any gene: 4. CDR3: CSVTDRDNYGYTF. In nucleotides, the CDR3 is TGCAGCGTCACGGACAGGGATAACTATGGCTACACCTTC.

This clonotype has at least ten counts. The chain has TRBV5-1 and TRBJ2-3, with TRBD2 as a possible D gene (5 bases). This CDR3 has 14 residues. V lost 3 bases and J lost 6, with 14 bases in between. The V gene's germline CDR1 is SGHRS and CDR2 YFSETQ. CDR3 region: CASSSEDSFDTQYF. CDR3 coding DNA: TGCGCCAGCAGCTCGGAGGACTCCTTCGATACGCAGTATTTT.

This chain joins TRBV19 and TRBJ1-4, with D possibly TRBD1 on 5 matching bases. Germline V gives CDR1 LNHDA, CDR2 SQIVND (reference sequence). This CDR3 contains 16 residues. The V gene lost 3 bases and the J gene lost 7 bases, with 18 bases spanning the gap. The CDR3 loop is CASSIRSRGGSEKLFF. CDR3 bases: TGTGCCAGTAGTATCCGGTCTAGGGGCGGAAGTGAAAAACTGTTTTTT. Complete variable domain (other parts from reference TRBV19 and TRBJ1-4): DGGITQSPKYLFRKEGQNVTLSCEQNLNHDAMYWYRQDPGQGLRLIYYSQIVNDFQKGDIAEGYSVSREKKESFPLTVTSAQKNPTAFYLCASSIRSRGGSEKLFFGSGTQLSVL.

The gene calls are TRBV28 and TRBJ2-3; 9 bases match TRBD1. The CDR3 length is 14 residues. From germline, CDR1 is MDHEN and CDR2 SYDVKM. The V gene end was trimmed by 8 bases and the J gene end by 5 bases; junction bases not matched to a gene: 8. The CDR3 spells CASVKQGAVDTQYF. The CDR3 DNA is TGTGCCAGCGTTAAACAGGGGGCCGTAGATACGCAGTATTTT.

The table lists this clonotype with a few counts. This sequence joins TRBV29-1 and TRBJ1-5, with unresolved D. Trimming removed 1 base at V and 0 bases at J, with 10 bases between. Germline CDR1 reads SQVTM; CDR2 reads ANQGSEA. The CDR3 consists of 15 residues. DNA of the CDR3: TGCAGCGTTGAAGTGGGAGGTCATAGCAATCAGCCCCAGCATTTT. Residues: CSVEVGGHSNQPQHF.